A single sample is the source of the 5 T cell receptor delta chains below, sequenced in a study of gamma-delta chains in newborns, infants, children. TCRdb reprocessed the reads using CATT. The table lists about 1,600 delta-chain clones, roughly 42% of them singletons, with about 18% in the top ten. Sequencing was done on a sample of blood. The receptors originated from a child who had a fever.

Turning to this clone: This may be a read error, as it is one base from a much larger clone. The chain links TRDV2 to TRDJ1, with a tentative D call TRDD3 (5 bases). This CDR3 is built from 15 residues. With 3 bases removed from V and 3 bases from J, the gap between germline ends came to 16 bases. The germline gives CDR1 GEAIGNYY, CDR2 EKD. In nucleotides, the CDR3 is TGTGCCTGTGACGTACAGGGGGCACCCTCCGATAAACTCATCTTT. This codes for CACDVQGAPSDKLIF.

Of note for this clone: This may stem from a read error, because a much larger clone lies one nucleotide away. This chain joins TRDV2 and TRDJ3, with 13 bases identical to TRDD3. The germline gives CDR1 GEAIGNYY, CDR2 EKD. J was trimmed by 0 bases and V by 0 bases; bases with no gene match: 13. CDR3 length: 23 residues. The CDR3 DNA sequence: TGTGCCTGTGACACCGTTACTGGGGGATACGCGCATCCCGGCTCCTGGGACACCCGACAGATGTTTTTC. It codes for CACDTVTGGYAHPGSWDTRQMFF.

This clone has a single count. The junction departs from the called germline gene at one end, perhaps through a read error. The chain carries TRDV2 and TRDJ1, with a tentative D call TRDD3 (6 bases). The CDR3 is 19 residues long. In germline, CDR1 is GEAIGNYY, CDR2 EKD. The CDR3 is CACDTIALAGDLYTDKPIF. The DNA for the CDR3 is TGTGCCTGTGACACCATAGCCCTAGCTGGGGACCTGTACACCGATAAACCCATCTTT.

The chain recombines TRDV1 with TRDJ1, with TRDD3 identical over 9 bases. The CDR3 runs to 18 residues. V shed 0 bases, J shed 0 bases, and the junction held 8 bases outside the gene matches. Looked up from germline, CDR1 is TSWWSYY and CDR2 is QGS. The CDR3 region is CALGELELGEQYTDKLIF. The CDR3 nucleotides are TGTGCTCTTGGGGAACTCGAACTGGGGGAACAATACACCGATAAACTCATCTTT.

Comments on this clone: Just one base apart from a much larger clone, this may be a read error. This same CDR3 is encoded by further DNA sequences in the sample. CDR3 protein: CALGERRTLITYWGFSAYTDKLIF. CDR3 in DNA: TGCGCTCTTGGGGAACGGAGGACCCTAATAACGTACTGGGGGTTTAGCGCCTACACCGATAAACTCATCTTT. The chain employs TRDV1 and TRDJ1; 8 positions match TRDD3. The CDR3 extends over 24 amino acids. In germline, CDR1 is TSWWSYY, CDR2 QGS.